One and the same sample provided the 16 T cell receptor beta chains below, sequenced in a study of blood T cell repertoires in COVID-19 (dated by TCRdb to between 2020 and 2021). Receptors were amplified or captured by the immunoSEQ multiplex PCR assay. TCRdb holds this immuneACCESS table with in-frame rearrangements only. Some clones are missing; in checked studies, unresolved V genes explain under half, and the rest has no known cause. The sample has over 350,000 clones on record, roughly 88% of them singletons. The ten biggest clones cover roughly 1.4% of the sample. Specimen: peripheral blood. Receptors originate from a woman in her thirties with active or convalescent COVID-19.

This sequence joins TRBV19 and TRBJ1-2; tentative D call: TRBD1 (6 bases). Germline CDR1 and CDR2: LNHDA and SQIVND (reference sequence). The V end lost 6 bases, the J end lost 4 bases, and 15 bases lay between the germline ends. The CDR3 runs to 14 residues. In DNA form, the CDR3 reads TGTGCCAGTAGCCCGGCCGTACAGGGCTATGGCTACACCTTC. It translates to CASSPAVQGYGYTF.

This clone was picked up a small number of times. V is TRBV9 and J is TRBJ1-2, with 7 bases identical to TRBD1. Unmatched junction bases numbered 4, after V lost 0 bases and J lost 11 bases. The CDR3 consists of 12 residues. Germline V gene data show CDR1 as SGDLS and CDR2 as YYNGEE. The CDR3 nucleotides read TGTGCCAGCAGCGTAGGAGACAGGGTGTACACCTTC. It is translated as CASSVGDRVYTF.

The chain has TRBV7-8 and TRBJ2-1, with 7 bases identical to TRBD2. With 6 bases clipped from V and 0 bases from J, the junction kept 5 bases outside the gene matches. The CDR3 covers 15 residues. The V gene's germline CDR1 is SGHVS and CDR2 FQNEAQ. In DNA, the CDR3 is TGTGCCAGCAGTAAGAGCGGGGCCTCCTACAATGAGCAGTTCTTC. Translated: CASSKSGASYNEQFF. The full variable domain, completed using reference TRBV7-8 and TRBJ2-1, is GAGVSQSPRYKVAKRGQDVALRCDPISGHVSLFWYQQALGQGPEFLTYFQNEAQLDKSGLPSDRFFAERPEGSVSTLKIQRTQQEDSAVYLCASSKSGASYNEQFFGPGTRLTVL.

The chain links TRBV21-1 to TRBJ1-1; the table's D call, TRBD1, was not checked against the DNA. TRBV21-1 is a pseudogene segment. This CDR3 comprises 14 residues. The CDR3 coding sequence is TGTGCCAGCAACCCGACAGCGAAGGAAACTGAAGCTTTCTTT. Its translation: CASNPTAKETEAFF.

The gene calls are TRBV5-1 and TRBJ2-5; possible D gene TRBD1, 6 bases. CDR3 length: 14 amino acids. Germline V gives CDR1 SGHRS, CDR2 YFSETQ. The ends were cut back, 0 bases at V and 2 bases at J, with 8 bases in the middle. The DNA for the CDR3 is TGCGCCAGCAGCTTGGCCGGGACACAAGAGACCCAGTACTTC. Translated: CASSLAGTQETQYF.

The CDR3 spells CASSETGLNEKLFF. The CDR3 DNA sequence: TGTGCCAGCAGTGAAACGGGACTAAATGAAAAACTGTTTTTT. This rearrangement joins TRBV6-1 to TRBJ1-4, with D perhaps matching TRBD1 (5 bases). The V and J ends lost 2 bases and 5 bases respectively, with 9 bases between them. Germline V CDR1 and CDR2: MNHNS, SASEGT. This CDR3 comprises 14 residues.

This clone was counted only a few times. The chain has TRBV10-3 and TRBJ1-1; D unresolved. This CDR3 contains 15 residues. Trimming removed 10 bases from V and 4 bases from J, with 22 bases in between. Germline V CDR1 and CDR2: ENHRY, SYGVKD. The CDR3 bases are TGTGCCACAGGAACTACGGGAGTACGGAGCACTGAAGCTTTCTTT. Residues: CATGTTGVRSTEAFF.

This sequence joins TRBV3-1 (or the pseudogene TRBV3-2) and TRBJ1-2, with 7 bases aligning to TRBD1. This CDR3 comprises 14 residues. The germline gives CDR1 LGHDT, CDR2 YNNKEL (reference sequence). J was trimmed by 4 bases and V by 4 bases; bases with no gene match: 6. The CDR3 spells CASSPRQGLYGYTF. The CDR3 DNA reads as TGTGCCAGCAGCCCCCGACAGGGACTCTATGGCTACACCTTC.

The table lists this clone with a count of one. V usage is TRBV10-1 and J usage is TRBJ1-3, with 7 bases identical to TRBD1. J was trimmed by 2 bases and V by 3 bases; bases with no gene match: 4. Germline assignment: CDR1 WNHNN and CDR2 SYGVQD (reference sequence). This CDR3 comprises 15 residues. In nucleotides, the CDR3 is TGCGCCAGCAGTGACCCAGGGGGTGCTGGAAACACCATATATTTT. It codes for CASSDPGGAGNTIYF.

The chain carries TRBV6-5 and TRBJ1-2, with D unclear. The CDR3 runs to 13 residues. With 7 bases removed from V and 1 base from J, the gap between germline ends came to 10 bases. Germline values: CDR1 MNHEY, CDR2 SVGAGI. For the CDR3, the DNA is TGTGCCAGCACTTTGGGCTTTAACTATGGCTACACCTTC. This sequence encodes CASTLGFNYGYTF.

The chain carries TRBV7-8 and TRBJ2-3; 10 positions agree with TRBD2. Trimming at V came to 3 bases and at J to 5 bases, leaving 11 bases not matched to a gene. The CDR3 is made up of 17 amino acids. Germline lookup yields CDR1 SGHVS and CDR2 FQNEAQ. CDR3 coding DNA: TGTGCCAGCAGCTTCAGGCTAGCGGGGGAACCAGGAGATACGCAGTATTTT. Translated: CASSFRLAGEPGDTQYF.

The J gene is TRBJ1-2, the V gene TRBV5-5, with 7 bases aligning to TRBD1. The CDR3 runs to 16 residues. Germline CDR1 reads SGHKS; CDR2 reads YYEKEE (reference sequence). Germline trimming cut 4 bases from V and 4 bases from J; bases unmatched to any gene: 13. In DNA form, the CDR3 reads TGTGCCAGCAGCATTGCCCCAGACAGGGTAGTCTATGGCTACACCTTC. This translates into CASSIAPDRVVYGYTF. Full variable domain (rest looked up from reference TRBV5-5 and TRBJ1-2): DAGVTQSPTHLIKTRGQQVTLRCSPISGHKSVSWYQQVLGQGPQFIFQYYEKEERGRGNFPDRFSARQFPNYSSELNVNALLLGDSALYLCASSIAPDRVVYGYTFGSGTRLTVV.

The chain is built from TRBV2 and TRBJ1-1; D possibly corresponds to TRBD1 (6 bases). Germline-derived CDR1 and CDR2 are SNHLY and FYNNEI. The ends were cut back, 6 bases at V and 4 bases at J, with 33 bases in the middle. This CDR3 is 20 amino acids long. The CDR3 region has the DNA TGTGCCAGCAGCGGACGCTTTGATCGTACAATCAGGGGTGAGGGCACTGAAGCTTTCTTT. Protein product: CASSGRFDRTIRGEGTEAFF.

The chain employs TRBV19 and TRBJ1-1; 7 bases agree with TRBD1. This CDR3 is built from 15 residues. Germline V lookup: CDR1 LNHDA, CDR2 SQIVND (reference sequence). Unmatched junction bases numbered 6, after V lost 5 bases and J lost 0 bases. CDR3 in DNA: TGTGCCAGTAGTTTAGGGACAGCCATGAACACTGAAGCTTTCTTT. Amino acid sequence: CASSLGTAMNTEAFF.

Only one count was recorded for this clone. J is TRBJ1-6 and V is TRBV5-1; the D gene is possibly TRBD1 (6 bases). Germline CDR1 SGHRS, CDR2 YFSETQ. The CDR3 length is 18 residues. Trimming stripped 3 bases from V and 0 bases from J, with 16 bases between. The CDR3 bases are TGCGCCAGCAGCTATGAGGGGGTCAGGAGCTCCTATAATTCACCCCTCCACTTT. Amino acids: CASSYEGVRSSYNSPLHF.

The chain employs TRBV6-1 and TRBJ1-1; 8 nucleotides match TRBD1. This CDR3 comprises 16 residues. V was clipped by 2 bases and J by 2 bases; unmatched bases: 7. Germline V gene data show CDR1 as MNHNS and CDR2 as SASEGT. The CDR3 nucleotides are TGTGCCAGCAGTGAATATTCCGGGACAGGTAACACTGAAGCTTTCTTT. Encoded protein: CASSEYSGTGNTEAFF.